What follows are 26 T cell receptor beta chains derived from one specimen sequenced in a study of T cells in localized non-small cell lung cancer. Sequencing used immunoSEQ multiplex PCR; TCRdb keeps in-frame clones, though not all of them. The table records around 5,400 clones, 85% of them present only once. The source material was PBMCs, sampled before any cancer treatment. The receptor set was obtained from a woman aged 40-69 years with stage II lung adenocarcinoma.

Here the CDR3 DNA reads TGTGCCAGCAGTGAAAGGCCTAGCGGGGACCTCTACGAGCAGTACTTC. Its protein product is CASSERPSGDLYEQYF. The chain couples TRBV2 to TRBJ2-7; 9 positions match TRBD2. From germline, CDR1 is SNHLY and CDR2 FYNNEI. There are 16 residues in the CDR3. V dropped 2 bases and J dropped 3; count of bases not matched to a gene: 8.

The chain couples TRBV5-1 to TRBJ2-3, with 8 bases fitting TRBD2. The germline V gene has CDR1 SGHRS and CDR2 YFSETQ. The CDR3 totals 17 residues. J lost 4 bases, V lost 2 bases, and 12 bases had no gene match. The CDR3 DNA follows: TGCGCCAGCAGCTTAGGGCTAGCGCCGGGAGGGGCAGATACGCAGTATTTT. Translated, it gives CASSLGLAPGGADTQYF. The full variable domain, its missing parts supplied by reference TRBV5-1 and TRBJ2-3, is KAGVTQTPRYLIKTRGQQVTLSCSPISGHRSVSWYQQTPGQGLQFLFEYFSETQRNKGNFPGRFSGRQFSNSRSEMNVSTLELGDSALYLCASSLGLAPGGADTQYFGPGTRLTVL.

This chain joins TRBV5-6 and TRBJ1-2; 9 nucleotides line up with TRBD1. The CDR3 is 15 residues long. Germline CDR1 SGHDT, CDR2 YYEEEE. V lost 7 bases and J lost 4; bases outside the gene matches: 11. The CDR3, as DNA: TGTGCCAGCCTCACCACCCGGACAGGGGTCTATGGCTACACCTTC. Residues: CASLTTRTGVYGYTF.

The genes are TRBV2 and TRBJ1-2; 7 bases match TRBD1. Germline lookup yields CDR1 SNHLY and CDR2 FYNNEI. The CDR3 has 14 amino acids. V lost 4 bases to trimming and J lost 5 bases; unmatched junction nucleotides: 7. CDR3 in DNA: TGTGCCAGCAGTGGTGAGGGGGCGAGGTATGGCTACACCTTC. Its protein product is CASSGEGARYGYTF.

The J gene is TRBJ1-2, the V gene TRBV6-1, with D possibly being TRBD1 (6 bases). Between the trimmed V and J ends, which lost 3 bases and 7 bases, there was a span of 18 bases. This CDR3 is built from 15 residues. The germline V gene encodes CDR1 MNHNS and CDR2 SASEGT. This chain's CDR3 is CASSDQPGAQGGYTF. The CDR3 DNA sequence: TGTGCCAGCAGTGATCAACCGGGGGCGCAAGGTGGCTACACCTTC.

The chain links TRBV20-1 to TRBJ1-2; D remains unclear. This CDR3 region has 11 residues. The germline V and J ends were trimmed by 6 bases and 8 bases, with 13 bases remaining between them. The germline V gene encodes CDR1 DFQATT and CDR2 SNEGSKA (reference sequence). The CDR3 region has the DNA TGCAGTGCGAGCCTAGGGAAGGGCTACACCTTC. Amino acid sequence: CSASLGKGYTF.

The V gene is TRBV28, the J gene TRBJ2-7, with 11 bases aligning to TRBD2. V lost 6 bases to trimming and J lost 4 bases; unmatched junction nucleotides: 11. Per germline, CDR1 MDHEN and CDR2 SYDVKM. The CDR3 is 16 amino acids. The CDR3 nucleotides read TGTGCCAGCAGAAGCGTCGTAGCGGGAGGGGAATACGAGCAGTACTTC. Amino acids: CASRSVVAGGEYEQYF.

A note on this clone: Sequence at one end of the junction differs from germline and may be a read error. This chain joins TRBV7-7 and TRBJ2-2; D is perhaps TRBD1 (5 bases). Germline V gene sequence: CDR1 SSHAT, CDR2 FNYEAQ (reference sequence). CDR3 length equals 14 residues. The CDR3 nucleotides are TGTGCTAGCAGCCTATCAGGGTTCACCGGGGAGCTGTTTTTT. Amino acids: CASSLSGFTGELFF. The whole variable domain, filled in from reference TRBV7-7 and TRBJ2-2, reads GAGVSQSPRYKVTKRGQDVTLRCDPISSHATLYWYQQALGQGPEFLTYFNYEAQPDKSGLPSDRFSAERPEGSISTLTIQRTEQRDSAMYRCASSLSGFTGELFFGEGSRLTVL.

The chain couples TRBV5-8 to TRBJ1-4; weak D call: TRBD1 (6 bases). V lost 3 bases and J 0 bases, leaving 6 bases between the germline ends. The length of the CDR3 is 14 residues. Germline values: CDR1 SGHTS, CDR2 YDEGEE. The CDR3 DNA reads TGTGCCAGCAGCTACAGGGCAACTAATGAAAAACTGTTTTTT. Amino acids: CASSYRATNEKLFF.

The CDR3 is CSVSDGTGSGELFF. The CDR3 DNA is TGCAGCGTCTCAGACGGGACAGGGTCCGGGGAGCTGTTTTTT. The chain joins TRBV29-1 to TRBJ2-2, with 9 bases lining up with TRBD1. Per germline, CDR1 SQVTM and CDR2 ANQGSEA. The CDR3 sequence is 14 residues long. The V gene end was trimmed by 6 bases and the J gene end by 6 bases; junction bases not matched to a gene: 8.

CDR3 in amino acids: CASSQYGQPQHF. In DNA form, the CDR3 reads TGTGCCAGCAGCCAGTATGGCCAGCCCCAGCATTTT. V usage is TRBV7-6 and J usage is TRBJ1-5; D not resolved. Trimming left V 5 bases short and J 7 bases short, with 9 bases between. The germline V gene encodes CDR1 SGHVS and CDR2 FNYEAQ. The CDR3 has 12 amino acids. The full variable domain, completed using reference TRBV7-6 and TRBJ1-5, is GAGVSQSPRYKVTKRGQDVALRCDPISGHVSLYWYRQALGQGPEFLTYFNYEAQQDKSGLPNDRFSAERPEGSISTLTIQRTEQRDSAMYRCASSQYGQPQHFGDGTRLSIL.

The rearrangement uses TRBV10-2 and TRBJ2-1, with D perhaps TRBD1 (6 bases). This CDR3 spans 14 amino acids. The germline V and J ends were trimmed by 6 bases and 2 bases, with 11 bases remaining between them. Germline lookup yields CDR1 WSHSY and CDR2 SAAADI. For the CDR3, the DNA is TGCGCCAGCAGAAAAGGGACACCCTACAATGAGCAGTTCTTC. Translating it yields CASRKGTPYNEQFF.

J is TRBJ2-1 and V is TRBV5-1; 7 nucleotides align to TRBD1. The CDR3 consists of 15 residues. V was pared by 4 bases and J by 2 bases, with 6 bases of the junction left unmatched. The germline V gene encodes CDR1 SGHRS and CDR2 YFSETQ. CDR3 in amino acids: CASSQPGQTYNEQFF. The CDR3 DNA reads TGCGCCAGCAGCCAGCCGGGACAGACCTACAATGAGCAGTTCTTC.

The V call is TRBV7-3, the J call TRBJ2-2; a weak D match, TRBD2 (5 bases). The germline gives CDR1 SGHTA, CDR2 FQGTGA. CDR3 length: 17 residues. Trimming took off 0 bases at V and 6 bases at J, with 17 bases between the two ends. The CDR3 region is CASSLTGSGVPAGELFF. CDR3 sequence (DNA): TGTGCCAGCAGCTTAACTGGGAGTGGGGTTCCGGCCGGGGAGCTGTTTTTT.

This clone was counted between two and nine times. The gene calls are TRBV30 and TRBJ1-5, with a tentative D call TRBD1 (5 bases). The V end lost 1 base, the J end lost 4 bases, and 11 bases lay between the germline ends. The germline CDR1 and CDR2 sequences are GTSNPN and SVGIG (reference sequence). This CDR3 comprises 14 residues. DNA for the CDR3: TGTGCCTGGAGTGGACAGTTGATGAATCAGCCCCAGCATTTT. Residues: CAWSGQLMNQPQHF.

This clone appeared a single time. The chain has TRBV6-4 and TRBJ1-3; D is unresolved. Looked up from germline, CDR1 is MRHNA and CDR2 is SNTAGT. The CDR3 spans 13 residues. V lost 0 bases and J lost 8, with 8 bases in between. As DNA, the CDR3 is TGTGCCAGCAGTGACTCGCCAGGTGACACCATATATTTT. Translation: CASSDSPGDTIYF.

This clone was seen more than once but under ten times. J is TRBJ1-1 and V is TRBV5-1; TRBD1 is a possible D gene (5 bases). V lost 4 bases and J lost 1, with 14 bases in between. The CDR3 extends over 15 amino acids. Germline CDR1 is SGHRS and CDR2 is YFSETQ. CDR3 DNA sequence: TGCGCCAGCAGCCCCAGAGGAGGGGAGAACACTGAAGCTTTCTTT. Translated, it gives CASSPRGGENTEAFF.

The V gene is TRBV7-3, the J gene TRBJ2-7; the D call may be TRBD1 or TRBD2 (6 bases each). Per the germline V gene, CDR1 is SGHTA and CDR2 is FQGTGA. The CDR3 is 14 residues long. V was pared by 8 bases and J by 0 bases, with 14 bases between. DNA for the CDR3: TGTGCCAGCTCCAAGGGGGGCAACTCCTACGAGCAGTACTTC. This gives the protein CASSKGGNSYEQYF.

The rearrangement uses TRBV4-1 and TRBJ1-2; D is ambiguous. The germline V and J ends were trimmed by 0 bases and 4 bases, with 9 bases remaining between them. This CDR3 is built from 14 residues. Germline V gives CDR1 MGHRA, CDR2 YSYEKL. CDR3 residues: CASSQDNGSYGYTF. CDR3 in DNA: TGCGCCAGCAGCCAAGATAACGGAAGCTATGGCTACACCTTC.

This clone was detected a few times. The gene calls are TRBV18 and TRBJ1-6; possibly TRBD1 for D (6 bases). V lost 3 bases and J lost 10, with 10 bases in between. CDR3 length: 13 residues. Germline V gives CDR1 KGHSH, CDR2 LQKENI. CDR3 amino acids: CASSPGQESPLHF. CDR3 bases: TGTGCCAGCTCACCGGGACAAGAGTCACCCCTCCACTTT.

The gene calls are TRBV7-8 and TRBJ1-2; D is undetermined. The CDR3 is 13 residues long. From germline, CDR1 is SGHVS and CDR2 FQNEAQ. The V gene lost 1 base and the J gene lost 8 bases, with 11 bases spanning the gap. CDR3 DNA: TGTGCCAGCAGCTTAGGGGCGCCGAGGGGCTACACCTTC. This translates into CASSLGAPRGYTF. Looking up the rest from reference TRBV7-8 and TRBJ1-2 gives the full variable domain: GAGVSQSPRYKVAKRGQDVALRCDPISGHVSLFWYQQALGQGPEFLTYFQNEAQLDKSGLPSDRFFAERPEGSVSTLKIQRTQQEDSAVYLCASSLGAPRGYTFGSGTRLTVV.

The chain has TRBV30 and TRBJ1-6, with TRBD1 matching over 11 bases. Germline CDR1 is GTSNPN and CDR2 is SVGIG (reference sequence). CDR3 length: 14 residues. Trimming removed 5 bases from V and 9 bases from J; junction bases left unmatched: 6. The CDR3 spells CAWRTGTGGSPLHF. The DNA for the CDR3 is TGTGCCTGGCGGACCGGGACAGGGGGTTCACCCCTCCACTTT.

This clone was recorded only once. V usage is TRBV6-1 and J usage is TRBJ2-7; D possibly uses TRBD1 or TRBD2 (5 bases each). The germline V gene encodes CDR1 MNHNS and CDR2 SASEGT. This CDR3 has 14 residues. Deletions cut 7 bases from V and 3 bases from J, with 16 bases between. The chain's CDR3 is CASTLGTEGYEQYF. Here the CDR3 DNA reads TGTGCCAGCACCCTAGGGACCGAAGGCTACGAGCAGTACTTC.

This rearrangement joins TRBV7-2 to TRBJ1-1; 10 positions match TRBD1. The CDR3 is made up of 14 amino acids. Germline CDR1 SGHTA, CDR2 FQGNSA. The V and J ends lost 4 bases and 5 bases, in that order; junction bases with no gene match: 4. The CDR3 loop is CASSSRDRGTEAFF. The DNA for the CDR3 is TGTGCCAGCAGCTCCCGGGACAGGGGTACTGAAGCTTTCTTT. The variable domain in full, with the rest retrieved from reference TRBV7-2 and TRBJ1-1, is GAGVSQSPSNKVTEKGKDVELRCDPISGHTALYWYRQSLGQGLEFLIYFQGNSAPDKSGLPSDRFSAERTGGSVSTLTIQRTQQEDSAVYLCASSSRDRGTEAFFGQGTRLTVV.

The CDR3 DNA is TGTGCCAGCAGCAAAGGGGGCTTAGGCCAGCCCCAGCATTTT. Translated: CASSKGGLGQPQHF. The chain links TRBV21-1 to TRBJ1-5; TRBD1 is the table's D call, not checked against the DNA. TRBV21-1 is marked as a pseudogene. The CDR3 totals 14 residues.

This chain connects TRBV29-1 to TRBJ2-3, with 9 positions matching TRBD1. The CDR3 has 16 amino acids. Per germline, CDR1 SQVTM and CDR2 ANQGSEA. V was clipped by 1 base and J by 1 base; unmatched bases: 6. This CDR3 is CSVEGGQGRGTDTQYF. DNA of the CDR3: TGCAGCGTTGAAGGGGGACAGGGCAGGGGCACAGATACGCAGTATTTT.